The 4 T cell receptor beta chains below come from one sample, sequenced in a study of blood T cells in healthy people across ages. Sample-barcoded 5' priming and a J-beta primer mix drove a second PCR of roughly 7 to 11 cycles. TCRdb called the 5' RACE reads again in MiXCR, with one record for every CDR3 protein. The repertoire holds approximately 1.5 million distinct CDR3 sequences, with around 36% as singletons. The specimen was blood. These receptors all come from a woman in her 30s in good health.

The J gene is TRBJ1-2, the V gene TRBV30, with no clear D. V was shortened by 3 bases and J by 0 bases, with 5 bases between the two germline ends. The CDR3 sequence is 12 residues long. The germline V gene has CDR1 GTSNPN and CDR2 SVGIG (reference sequence). The CDR3 nucleotides read TGTGCCTGGAGGGGCCCTAACTATGGCTACACCTTC. Translated: CAWRGPNYGYTF.

A few counts support this clonotype. The CDR3 DNA is TGTGCCAGCAGTTTGTTGAGGGTCGATCAGCCCCAGCATTTT. Its translation: CASSLLRVDQPQHF. The rearrangement uses TRBV12-3 or TRBV12-4 and TRBJ1-5; D is unclear. Trimming pared 3 bases from V and 5 bases from J, leaving 11 bases between. CDR3 length equals 14 residues.

This clonotype appeared a few times. This sequence joins TRBV5-1 and TRBJ2-3; unclear D gene. Germline CDR1 reads SGHRS; CDR2 reads YFSETQ. This CDR3 region has 14 residues. V shed 3 bases and J shed 4 bases, with 12 bases lying between them. CDR3 in DNA: TGCGCCAGCAGCTATTCTAGGGCTTCAGATACGCAGTATTTT. The encoded protein is CASSYSRASDTQYF.

This chain connects TRBV20-1 to TRBJ2-2, with 7 bases fitting TRBD1. Germline trimming cut 1 base from V and 0 bases from J; bases unmatched to any gene: 2. The CDR3 has 15 residues. From germline, CDR1 is DFQATT and CDR2 SNEGSKA (reference sequence). DNA for the CDR3: TGCAGTGCTAGAGGACAGGGCGCGAACACCGGGGAGCTGTTTTTT. This codes for CSARGQGANTGELFF.